Detailed here is one TCR beta chain. With random hexamers, 0.5 to 1 ug RNA was reverse transcribed. TCR beta CDR3 was amplified by immunoSEQ multiplex PCR. This amplification extended across 54 Vbeta and 13 Jbeta segments. MiXCR, applied by TCRdb to the immunoSEQ multiplex PCR reads, yields one record per CDR3 protein. This sample has approximately 210,000 distinct CDR3 sequences, with roughly 96% found just once. This record belongs to a study of CD8 T cells in Susac syndrome. What was sequenced was CD4+ T cells from PBMCs. This TCR came from a human donor with multiple sclerosis.

The CDR3 DNA follows: TGCAGTGCTAGAGATGACAACTATGGCTACACCTTC. It encodes CSARDDNYGYTF. The chain couples TRBV20-1 to TRBJ1-2; D gene ambiguous. The ends were cut back, 0 bases at V and 2 bases at J, with 4 bases in the middle. Per the germline V gene, CDR1 is DFQATT and CDR2 is SNEGSKA (reference sequence). This CDR3 contains 12 residues.